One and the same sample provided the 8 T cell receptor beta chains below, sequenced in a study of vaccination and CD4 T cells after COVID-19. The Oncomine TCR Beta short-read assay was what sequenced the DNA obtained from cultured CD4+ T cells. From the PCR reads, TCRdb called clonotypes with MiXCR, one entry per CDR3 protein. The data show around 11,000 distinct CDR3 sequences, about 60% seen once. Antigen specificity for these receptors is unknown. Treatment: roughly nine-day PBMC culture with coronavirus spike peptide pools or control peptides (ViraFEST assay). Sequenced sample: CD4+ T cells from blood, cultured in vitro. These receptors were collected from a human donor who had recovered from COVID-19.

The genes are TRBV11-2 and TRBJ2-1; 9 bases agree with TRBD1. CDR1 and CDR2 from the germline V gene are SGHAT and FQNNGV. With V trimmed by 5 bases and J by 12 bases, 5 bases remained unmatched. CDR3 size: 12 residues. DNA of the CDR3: TGTGCCAGCAGCCTGGGACAGGGAGGGCAGTTCTTC. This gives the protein CASSLGQGGQFF.

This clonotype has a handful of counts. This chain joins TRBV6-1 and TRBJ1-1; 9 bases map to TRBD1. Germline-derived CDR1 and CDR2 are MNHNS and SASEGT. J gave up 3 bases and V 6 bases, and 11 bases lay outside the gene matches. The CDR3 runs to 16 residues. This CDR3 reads CASSPRQGGGYTEAFF. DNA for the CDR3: TGTGCCAGCAGCCCCAGACAGGGGGGCGGTTACACTGAAGCTTTCTTT.

This chain's CDR3 is CASSLVAGPQETQYF. DNA of the CDR3: TGTGCCAGCAGCTTGGTAGCGGGCCCACAAGAGACCCAGTACTTC. The chain carries TRBV5-4 and TRBJ2-5; the match to TRBD2 covers 7 bases. The germline gives CDR1 SGHNT, CDR2 YYREEE (reference sequence). V dropped 0 bases and J dropped 2; count of bases not matched to a gene: 4. The length of the CDR3 is 15 residues. The full variable domain, in which reference TRBV5-4 and TRBJ2-5 provide the parts outside the CDR3, is ETGVTQSPTHLIKTRGQQVTLRCSSQSGHNTVSWYQQALGQGPQFIFQYYREEENGRGNFPPRFSGLQFPNYSSELNVNALELDDSALYLCASSLVAGPQETQYFGPGTRLLVL.

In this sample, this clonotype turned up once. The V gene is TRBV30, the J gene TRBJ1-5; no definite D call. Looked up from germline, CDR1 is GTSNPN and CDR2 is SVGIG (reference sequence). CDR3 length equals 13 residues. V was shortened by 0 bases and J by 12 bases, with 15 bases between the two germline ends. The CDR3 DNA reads TGTGCCTGGAGTGTACCCCCACAGCCAAGCCAGCATTTT. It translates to CAWSVPPQPSQHF.

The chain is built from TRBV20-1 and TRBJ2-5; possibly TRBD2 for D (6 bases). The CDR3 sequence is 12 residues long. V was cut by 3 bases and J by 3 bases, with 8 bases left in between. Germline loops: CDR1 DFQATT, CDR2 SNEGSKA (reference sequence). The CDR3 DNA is TGCAGTGCTAGTGGGGGGAAAGAGACCCAGTACTTC. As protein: CSASGGKETQYF.

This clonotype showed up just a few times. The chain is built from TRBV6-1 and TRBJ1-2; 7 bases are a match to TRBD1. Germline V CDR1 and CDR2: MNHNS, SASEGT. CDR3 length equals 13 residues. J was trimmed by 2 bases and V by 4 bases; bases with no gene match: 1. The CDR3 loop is CASSGTGNYGYTF. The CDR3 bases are TGTGCCAGCAGTGGGACAGGAAACTATGGCTACACCTTC.

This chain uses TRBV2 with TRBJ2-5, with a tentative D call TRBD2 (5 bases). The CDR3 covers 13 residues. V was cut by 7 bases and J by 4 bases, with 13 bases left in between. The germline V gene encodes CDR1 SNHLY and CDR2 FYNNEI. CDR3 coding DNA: TGTGCCAGCAAAGTCCCTAGCTCAGAGACCCAGTACTTC. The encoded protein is CASKVPSSETQYF. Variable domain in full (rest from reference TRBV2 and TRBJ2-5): EPEVTQTPSHQVTQMGQEVILRCVPISNHLYFYWYRQILGQKVEFLVSFYNNEISEKSEIFDDQFSVERPDGSNFTLKIRSTKLEDSAMYFCASKVPSSETQYFGPGTRLLVL.

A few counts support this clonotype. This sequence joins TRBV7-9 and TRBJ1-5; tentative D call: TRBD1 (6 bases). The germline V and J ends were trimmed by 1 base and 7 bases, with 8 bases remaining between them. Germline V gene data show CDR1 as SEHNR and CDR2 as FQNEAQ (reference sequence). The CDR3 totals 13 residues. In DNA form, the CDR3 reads TGTGCCAGCAGCTTAGAAGGGGGGCAGCCCCAGCATTTT. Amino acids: CASSLEGGQPQHF. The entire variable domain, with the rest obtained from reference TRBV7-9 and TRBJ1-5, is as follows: DTGVSQNPRHKITKRGQNVTFRCDPISEHNRLYWYRQTLGQGPEFLTYFQNEAQLEKSRLLSDRFSAERPKGSFSTLEIQRTEQGDSAMYLCASSLEGGQPQHFGDGTRLSIL.